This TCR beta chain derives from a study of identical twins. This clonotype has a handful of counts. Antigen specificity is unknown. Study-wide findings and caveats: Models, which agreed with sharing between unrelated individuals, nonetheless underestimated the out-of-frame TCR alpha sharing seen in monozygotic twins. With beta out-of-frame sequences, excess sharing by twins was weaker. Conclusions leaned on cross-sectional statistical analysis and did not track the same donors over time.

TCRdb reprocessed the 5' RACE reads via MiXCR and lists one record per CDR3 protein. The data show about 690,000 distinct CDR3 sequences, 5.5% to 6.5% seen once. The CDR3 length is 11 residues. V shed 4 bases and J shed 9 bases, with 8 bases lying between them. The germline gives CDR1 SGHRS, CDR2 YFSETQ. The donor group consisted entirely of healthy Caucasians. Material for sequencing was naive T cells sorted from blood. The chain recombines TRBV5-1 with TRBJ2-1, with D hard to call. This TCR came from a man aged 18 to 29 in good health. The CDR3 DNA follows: TGCGCCAGCAGCCCCGAGCGTGAGCAGTTCTTC. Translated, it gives CASSPEREQFF.